This T cell receptor (beta chain) was captured by sequencing in a study of blood T cell repertoires in COVID-19. Study-wide background: The United States, Italy and Spain were the sources of the acute and convalescent COVID-19 samples. PBMCs, B-cell-depleted T cells, or T cells were the source of the cDNA or gDNA that made up the material.

The CDR3 contains 16 residues. With 9 bases clipped from V and 0 bases from J, the junction kept 11 bases outside the gene matches. Germline CDR1 is LGHDT and CDR2 is YNNKEL (reference sequence). In the authors' methods: From reference gene primer amplification, estimates of nucleated cell counts were derived. Measured with immunoSEQ multiplex PCR; TCRdb has only the in-frame clones, and not every one. Clone size and the V and J calls come from that table; the DNA yielded D and trimming. Of under 170,000 clones in the sample, about nine tenths were seen once. This rearrangement joins TRBV3-1 (or the pseudogene TRBV3-2) to TRBJ1-3; the match to TRBD1 covers 7 bases. Sample: peripheral blood. The receptor was isolated from an older woman with active or convalescent COVID-19. CDR3 in amino acids: CARPTGTRYSGNTIYF. The CDR3, as DNA: TGTGCCAGGCCGACAGGGACGAGGTACTCTGGAAACACCATATATTTT.